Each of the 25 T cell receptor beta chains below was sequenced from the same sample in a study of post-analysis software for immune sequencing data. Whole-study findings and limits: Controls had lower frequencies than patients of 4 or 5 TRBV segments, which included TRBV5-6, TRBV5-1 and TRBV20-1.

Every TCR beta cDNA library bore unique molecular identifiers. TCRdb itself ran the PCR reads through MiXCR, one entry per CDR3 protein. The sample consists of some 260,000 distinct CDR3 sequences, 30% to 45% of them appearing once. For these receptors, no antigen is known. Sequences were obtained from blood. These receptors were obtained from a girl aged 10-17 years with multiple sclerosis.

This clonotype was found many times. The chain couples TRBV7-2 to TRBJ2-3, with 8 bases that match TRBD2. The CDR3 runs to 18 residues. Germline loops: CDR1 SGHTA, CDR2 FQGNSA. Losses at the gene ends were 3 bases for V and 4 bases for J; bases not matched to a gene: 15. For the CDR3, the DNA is TGTGCCAGCAGCTTCCTAGGGGCGGGAGGTGGAGCCCCAGATACGCAGTATTTT. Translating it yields CASSFLGAGGGAPDTQYF.

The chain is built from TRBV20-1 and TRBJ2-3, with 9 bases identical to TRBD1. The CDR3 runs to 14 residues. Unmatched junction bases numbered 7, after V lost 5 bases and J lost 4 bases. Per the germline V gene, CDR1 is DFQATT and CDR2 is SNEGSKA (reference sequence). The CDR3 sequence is CSARTGVVPDTQYF. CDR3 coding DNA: TGCAGTGCTCGGACAGGGGTAGTCCCAGATACGCAGTATTTT.

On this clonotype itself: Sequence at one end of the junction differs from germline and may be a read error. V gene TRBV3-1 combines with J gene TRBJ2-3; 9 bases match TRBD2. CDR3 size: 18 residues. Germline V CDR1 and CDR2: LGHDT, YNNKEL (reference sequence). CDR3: CASSQLPGTSRRTDTQYF. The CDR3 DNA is TGTGCCAGCAGCCAATTACCGGGGACTAGCAGGCGCACTGATACGCAGTATTTT.

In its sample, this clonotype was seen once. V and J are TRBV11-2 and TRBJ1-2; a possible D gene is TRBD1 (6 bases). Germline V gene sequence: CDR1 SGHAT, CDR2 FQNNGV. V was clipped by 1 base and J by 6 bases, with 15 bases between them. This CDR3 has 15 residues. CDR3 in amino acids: CASSLGWTASHGYTF. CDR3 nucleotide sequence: TGTGCCAGCAGCTTAGGGTGGACAGCCTCTCATGGCTACACCTTC.

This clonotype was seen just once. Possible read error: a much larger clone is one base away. In DNA form, the CDR3 reads TGTGCCAGCAGCAGGGGCTCCTACTATGGCTACACCTTC. The encoded protein is CASSRGSYYGYTF. This sequence joins TRBV3-1 and TRBJ1-2, with D tentatively TRBD1 (5 bases). Trimming cost V 5 bases and J 3 bases, with 10 bases left between them. The CDR3 sequence is 13 residues long. Germline-derived CDR1 and CDR2 are LGHDT and YNNKEL (reference sequence). The full variable domain, rest sourced from reference TRBV3-1 and TRBJ1-2, is DTAVSQTPKYLVTQMGNDKSIKCEQNLGHDTMYWYKQDSKKFLKIMFSYNNKELIINETVPNRFSPKSPDKAHLNLHINSLELGDSAVYFCASSRGSYYGYTFGSGTRLTVV.

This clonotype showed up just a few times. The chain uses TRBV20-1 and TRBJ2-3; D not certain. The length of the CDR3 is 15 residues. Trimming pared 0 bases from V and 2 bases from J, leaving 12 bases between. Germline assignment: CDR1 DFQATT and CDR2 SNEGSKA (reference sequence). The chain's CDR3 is CSARDGWSPTDTQYF. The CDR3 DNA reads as TGCAGTGCTAGAGATGGGTGGTCTCCCACAGATACGCAGTATTTT.

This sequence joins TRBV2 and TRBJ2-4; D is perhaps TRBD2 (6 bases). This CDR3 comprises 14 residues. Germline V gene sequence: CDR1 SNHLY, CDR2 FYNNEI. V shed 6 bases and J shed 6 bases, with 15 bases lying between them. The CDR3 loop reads CASRGTGVGNIQYF. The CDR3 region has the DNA TGTGCCAGCAGGGGCACGGGGGTTGGAAACATTCAGTACTTC.

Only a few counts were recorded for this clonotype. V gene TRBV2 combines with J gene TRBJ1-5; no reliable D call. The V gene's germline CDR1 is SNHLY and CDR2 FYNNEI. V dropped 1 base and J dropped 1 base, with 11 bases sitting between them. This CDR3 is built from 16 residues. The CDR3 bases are TGTGCCAGCAGTGAAGAAACCAGACGGAGCAATCAGCCCCAGCATTTT. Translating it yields CASSEETRRSNQPQHF.

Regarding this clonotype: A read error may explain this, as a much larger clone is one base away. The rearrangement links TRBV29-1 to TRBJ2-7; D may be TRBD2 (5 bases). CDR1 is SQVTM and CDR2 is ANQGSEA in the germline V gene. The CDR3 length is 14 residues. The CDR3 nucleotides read TGCAGCGTGGGCGGCGGGCAAAGCTCCTACGGGCAGTACTTC. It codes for CSVGGGQSSYGQYF.

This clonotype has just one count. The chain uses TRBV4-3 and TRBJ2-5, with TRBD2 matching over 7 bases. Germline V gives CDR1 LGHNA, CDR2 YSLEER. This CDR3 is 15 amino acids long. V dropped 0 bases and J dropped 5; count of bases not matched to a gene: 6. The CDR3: CASSQDSFGGETQYF. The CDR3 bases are TGCGCCAGCAGCCAAGATTCTTTCGGGGGGGAGACCCAGTACTTC.

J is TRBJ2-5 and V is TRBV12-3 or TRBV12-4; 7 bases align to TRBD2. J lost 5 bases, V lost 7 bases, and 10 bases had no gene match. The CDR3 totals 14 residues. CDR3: CASTLAGVVETQYF. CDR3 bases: TGTGCCAGCACCTTGGCGGGGGTGGTTGAGACCCAGTACTTC.

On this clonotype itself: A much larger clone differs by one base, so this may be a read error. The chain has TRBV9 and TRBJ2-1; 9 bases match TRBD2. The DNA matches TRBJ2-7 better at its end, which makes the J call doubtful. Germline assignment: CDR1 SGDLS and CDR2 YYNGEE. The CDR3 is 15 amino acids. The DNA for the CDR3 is TGTGCCAGCAGCGCCGGGACTAGCCCATACAATGAGCAGTACTTC. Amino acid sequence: CASSAGTSPYNEQYF.

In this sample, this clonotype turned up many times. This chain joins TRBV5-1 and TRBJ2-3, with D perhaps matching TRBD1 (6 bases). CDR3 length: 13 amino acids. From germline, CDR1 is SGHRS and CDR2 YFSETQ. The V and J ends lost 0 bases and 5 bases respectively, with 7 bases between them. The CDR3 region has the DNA TGCGCCAGCAGCTTGGAGGGGGAAGATACGCAGTATTTT. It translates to CASSLEGEDTQYF.

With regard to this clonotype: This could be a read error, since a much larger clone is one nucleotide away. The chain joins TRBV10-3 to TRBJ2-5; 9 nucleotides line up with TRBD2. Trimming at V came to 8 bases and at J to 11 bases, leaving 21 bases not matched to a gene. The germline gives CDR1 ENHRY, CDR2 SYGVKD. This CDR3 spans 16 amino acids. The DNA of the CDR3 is TGTGCCATCGGTATCCGGGCTAGCGGGACCTCCAATGAGCAGTACTTC. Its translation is CAIGIRASGTSNEQYF.

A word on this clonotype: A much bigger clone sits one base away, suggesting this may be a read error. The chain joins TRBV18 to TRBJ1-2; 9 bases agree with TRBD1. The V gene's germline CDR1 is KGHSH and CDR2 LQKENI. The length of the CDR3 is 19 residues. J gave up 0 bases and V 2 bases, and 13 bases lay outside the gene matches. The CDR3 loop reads CASSPSRDRAGLTNYGYTF. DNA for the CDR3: TGTGCCAGCTCACCATCCCGGGACAGGGCCGGCCTCACTAACTATGGCTACACCTTC.

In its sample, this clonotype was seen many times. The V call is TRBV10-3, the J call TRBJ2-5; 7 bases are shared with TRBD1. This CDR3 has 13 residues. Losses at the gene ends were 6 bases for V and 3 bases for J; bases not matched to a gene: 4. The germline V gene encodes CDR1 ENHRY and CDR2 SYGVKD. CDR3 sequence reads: CAIRAGTEETQYF. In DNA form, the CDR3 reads TGTGCCATCAGGGCCGGGACAGAAGAGACCCAGTACTTC.

CDR3 region: CASSLSGHRQYF. The CDR3 region has the DNA TGTGCCAGCAGCCTAAGTGGGCACAGGCAGTATTTT. The rearrangement joins TRBV7-3 to TRBJ2-3; D gene ambiguous. Deletions cut 5 bases from V and 11 bases from J, with 14 bases between. The CDR3 runs to 12 residues. Germline CDR1 SGHTA, CDR2 FQGTGA. The full variable domain, completed using reference TRBV7-3 and TRBJ2-3, is GAGVSQTPSNKVTEKGKYVELRCDPISGHTALYWYRQSLGQGPEFLIYFQGTGAADDSGLPNDRFFAVRPEGSVSTLKIQRTERGDSAVYLCASSLSGHRQYFGPGTRLTVL.

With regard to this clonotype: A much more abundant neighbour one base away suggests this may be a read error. CDR3 in amino acids: CASSQDQGHPRETQFF. CDR3 bases: TGCGCCAGCAGCCAAGATCAGGGACACCCTCGGGAGACCCAGTTCTTC. The chain recombines TRBV4-1 with TRBJ2-5; D may correspond to TRBD1 or TRBD2 (6 bases each). The J call is doubtful: the DNA matches TRBJ2-1 better. This CDR3 contains 16 residues. Germline loops: CDR1 MGHRA, CDR2 YSYEKL.

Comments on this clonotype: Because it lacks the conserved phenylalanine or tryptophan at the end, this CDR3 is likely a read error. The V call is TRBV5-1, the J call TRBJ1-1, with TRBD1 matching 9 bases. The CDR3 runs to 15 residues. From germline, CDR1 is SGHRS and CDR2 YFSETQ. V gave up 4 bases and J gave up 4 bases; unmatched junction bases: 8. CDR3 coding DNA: TGCGCCAGCAGCGGGACAGGGCGGGGGACCACTGAAGCTTTCGTT. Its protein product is CASSGTGRGTTEAFV.

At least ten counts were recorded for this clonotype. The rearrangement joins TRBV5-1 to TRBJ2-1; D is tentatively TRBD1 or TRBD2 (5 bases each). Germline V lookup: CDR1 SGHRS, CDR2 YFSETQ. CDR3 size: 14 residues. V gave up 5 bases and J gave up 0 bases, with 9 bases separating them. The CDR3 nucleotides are TGCGCCAGCAGGAGGGACCACTCCTACAATGAGCAGTTCTTC. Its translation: CASRRDHSYNEQFF.

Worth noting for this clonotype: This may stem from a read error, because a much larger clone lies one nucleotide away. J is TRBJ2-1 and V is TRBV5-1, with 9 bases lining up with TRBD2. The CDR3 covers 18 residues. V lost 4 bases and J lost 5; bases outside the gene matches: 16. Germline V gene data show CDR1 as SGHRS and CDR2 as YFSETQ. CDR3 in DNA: TGCGCCAGCAGCCAACGGACATTTAGCGGGAGTACTAACAATGAGCAGTTCTTC. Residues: CASSQRTFSGSTNNEQFF.

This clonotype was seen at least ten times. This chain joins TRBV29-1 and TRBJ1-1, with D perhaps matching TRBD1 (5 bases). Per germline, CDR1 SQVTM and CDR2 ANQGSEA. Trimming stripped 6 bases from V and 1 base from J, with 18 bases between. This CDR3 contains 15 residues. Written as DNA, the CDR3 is TGCAGCGTGTCCTACCGGGGACCAACGAACACTGAAGCTTTCTTT. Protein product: CSVSYRGPTNTEAFF.

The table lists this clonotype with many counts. CDR3 bases: TGTGCCAGCAGCTCGACAGAACCCGAGGTCTCCTACAATGAGCAGTTCTTC. It is translated as CASSSTEPEVSYNEQFF. This chain links TRBV7-8 with TRBJ2-1, with a possible D match to TRBD1 (5 bases). CDR3 length equals 17 residues. CDR1 and CDR2 (germline): SGHVS, FQNEAQ. Between the trimmed V and J ends, which lost 4 bases and 0 bases, there was a span of 16 bases.

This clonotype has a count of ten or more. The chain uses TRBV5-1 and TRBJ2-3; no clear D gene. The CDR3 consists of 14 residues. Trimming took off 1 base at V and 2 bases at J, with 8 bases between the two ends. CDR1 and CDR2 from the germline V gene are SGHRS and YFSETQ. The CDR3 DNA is TGCGCCAGCAGCTTGTTGGCAAACACAGATACGCAGTATTTT. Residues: CASSLLANTDTQYF.

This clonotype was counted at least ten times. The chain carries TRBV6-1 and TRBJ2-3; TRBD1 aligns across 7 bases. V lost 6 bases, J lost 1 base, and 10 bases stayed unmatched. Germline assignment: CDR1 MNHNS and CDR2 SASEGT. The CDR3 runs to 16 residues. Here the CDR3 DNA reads TGTGCCAGCAGCCTACAAGGGGGCCCTGGCACAGATACGCAGTATTTT. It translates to CASSLQGGPGTDTQYF.